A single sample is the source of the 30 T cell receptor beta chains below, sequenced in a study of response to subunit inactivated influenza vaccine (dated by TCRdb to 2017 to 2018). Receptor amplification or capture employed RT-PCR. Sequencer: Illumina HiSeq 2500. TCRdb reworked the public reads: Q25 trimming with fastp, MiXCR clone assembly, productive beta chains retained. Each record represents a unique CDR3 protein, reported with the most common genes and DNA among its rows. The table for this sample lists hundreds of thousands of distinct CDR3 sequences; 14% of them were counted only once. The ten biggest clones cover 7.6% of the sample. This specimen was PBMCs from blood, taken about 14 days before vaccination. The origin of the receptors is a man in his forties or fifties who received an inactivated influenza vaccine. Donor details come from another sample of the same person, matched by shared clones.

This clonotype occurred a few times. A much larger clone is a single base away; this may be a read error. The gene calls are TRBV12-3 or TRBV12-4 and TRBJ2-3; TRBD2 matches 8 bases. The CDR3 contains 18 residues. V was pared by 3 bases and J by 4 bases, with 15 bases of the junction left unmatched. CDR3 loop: CASSFVSPLAGWADTQYF. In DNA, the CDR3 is TGTGCCAGCAGTTTTGTGTCCCCCTTAGCGGGATGGGCAGATACGCAGTATTTT.

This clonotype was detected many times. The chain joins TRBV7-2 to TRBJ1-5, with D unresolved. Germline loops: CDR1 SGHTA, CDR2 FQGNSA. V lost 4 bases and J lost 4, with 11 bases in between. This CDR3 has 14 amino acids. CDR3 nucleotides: TGTGCCAGCAGCTCAGGACTTCAGAATCAGCCCCAGCATTTT. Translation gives CASSSGLQNQPQHF.

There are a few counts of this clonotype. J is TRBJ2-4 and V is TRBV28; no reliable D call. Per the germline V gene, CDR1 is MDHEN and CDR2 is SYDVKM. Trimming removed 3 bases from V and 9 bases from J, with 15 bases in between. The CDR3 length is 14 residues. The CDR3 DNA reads TGTGCCAGCAGTTTTCTGGACCTCTCTGGCATTCAGTACTTC. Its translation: CASSFLDLSGIQYF. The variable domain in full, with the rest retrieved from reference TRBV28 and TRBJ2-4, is DVKVTQSSRYLVKRTGEKVFLECVQDMDHENMFWYRQDPGLGLRLIYFSYDVKMKEKGDIPEGYSVSREKKERFSLILESASTNQTSMYLCASSFLDLSGIQYFGAGTRLSVL.

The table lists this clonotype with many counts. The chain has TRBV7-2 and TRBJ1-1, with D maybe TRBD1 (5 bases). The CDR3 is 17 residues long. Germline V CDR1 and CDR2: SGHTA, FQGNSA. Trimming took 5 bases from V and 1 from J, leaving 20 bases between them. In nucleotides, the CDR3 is TGTGCCAGCAGCCCAAGTGGGGGAAGGGGTGGGAACACTGAAGCTTTCTTT. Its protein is CASSPSGGRGGNTEAFF.

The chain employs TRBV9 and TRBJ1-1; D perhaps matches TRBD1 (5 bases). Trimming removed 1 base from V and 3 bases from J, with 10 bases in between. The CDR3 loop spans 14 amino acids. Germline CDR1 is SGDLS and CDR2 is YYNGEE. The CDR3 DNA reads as TGTGCCAGCAGCGTATTGGGGGGGGACACTGAAGCTTTCTTT. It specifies CASSVLGGDTEAFF.

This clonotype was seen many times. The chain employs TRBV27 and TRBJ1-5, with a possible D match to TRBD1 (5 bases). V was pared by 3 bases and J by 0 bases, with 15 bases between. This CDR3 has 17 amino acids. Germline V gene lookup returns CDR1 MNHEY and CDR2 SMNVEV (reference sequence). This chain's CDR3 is CASSLIGGGDSNQPQHF. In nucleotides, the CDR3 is TGTGCCAGCAGTTTGATCGGCGGGGGTGATAGCAATCAGCCCCAGCATTTT.

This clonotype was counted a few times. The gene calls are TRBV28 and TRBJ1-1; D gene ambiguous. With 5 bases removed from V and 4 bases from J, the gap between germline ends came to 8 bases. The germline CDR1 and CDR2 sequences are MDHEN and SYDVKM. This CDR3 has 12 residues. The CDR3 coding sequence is TGTGCCAGCAGTGCAACAATCACTGAAGCTTTCTTT. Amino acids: CASSATITEAFF.

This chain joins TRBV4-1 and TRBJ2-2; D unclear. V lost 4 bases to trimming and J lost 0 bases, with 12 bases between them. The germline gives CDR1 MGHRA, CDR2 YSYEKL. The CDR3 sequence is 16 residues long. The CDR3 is CASSLPTGSNTGELFF. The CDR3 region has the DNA TGCGCCAGCAGCCTACCCACGGGCTCGAACACCGGGGAGCTGTTTTTT.

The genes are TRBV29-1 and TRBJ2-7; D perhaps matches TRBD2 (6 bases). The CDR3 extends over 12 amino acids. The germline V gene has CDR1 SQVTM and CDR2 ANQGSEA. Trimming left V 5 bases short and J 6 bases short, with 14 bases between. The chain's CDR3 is CSVLVGGSEQYF. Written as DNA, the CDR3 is TGCAGCGTTTTGGTTGGAGGGAGCGAGCAGTACTTC.

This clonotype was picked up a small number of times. CDR3 residues: CASSYQRSNTGELFF. Written as DNA, the CDR3 is TGTGCCAGCAGTTACCAGCGGTCGAACACCGGGGAGCTGTTTTTT. The genes are TRBV6-2 or TRBV6-3 and TRBJ2-2; D may be TRBD2 (5 bases). Germline CDR1 is MNHEY and CDR2 is SVGEGT. The CDR3 covers 15 residues. Trimming pared 2 bases from V and 0 bases from J, leaving 7 bases between.

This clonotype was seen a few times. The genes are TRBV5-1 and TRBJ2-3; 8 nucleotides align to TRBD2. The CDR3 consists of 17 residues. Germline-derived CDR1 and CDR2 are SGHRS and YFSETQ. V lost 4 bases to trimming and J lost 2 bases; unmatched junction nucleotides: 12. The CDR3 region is CASSTLAGRDITDTQYF. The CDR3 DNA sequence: TGCGCCAGCAGCACATTAGCGGGGAGAGACATCACAGATACGCAGTATTTT.

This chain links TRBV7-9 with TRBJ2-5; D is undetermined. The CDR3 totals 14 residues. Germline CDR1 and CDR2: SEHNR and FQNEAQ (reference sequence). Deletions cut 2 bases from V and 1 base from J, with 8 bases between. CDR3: CASSLFGPQETQYF. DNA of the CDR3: TGTGCCAGCAGCTTATTCGGCCCCCAAGAGACCCAGTACTTC.

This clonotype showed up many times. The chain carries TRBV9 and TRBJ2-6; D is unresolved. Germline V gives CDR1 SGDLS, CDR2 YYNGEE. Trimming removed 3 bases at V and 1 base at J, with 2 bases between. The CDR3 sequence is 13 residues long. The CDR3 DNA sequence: TGTGCCAGCAGCGCATCTGGGGCCAACGTCCTGACTTTC. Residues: CASSASGANVLTF.

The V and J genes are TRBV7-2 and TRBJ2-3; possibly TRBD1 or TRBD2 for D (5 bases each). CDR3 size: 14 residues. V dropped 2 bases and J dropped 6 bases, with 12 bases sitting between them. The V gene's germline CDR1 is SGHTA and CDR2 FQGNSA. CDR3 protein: CASSLSLGVDTQYF. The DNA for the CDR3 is TGTGCCAGCAGCTTAAGTTTGGGGGTGGATACGCAGTATTTT.

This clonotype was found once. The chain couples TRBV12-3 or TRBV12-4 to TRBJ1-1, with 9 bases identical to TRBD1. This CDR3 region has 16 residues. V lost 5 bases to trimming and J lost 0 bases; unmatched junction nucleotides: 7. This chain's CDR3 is CASSPTGQGMNTEAFF. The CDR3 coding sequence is TGTGCCAGCAGTCCAACCGGACAGGGGATGAACACTGAAGCTTTCTTT.

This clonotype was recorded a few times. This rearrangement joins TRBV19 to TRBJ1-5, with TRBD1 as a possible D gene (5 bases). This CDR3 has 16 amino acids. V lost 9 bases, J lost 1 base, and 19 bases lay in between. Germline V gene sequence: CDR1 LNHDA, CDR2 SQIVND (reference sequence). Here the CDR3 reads CASSSLGGASNQPQHF. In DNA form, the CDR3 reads TGTGCCAGCTCCTCTCTCGGAGGGGCGAGCAATCAGCCCCAGCATTTT. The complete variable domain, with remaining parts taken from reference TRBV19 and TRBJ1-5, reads DGGITQSPKYLFRKEGQNVTLSCEQNLNHDAMYWYRQDPGQGLRLIYYSQIVNDFQKGDIAEGYSVSREKKESFPLTVTSAQKNPTAFYLCASSSLGGASNQPQHFGDGTRLSIL.

CDR3 nucleotide sequence: TGTGCCAGCAGGGACAGGGTGTCGGGGGCCCAGTACTTC. Amino acids: CASRDRVSGAQYF. The chain recombines TRBV2 with TRBJ2-5; 8 bases are a match to TRBD1. V dropped 6 bases and J dropped 9; count of bases not matched to a gene: 9. This CDR3 spans 13 amino acids. Germline loops: CDR1 SNHLY, CDR2 FYNNEI. Filled out from reference TRBV2 and TRBJ2-5, the complete variable domain reads EPEVTQTPSHQVTQMGQEVILRCVPISNHLYFYWYRQILGQKVEFLVSFYNNEISEKSEIFDDQFSVERPDGSNFTLKIRSTKLEDSAMYFCASRDRVSGAQYFGPGTRLLVL.

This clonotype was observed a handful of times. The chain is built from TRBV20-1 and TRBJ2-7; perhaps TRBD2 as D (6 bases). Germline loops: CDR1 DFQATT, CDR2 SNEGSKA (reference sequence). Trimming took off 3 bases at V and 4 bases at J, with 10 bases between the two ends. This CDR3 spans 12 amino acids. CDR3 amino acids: CSASGSRYEQYF. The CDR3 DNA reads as TGCAGTGCTAGCGGGAGTAGGTACGAGCAGTACTTC.

The CDR3 reads CASSQERPGSYNEQFF. DNA for the CDR3: TGTGCCAGCAGCCAAGAAAGGCCAGGCTCCTACAATGAGCAGTTCTTC. The chain is built from TRBV14 and TRBJ2-1; D unresolved. V was trimmed by 0 bases and J by 0 bases, leaving 9 bases between them. The CDR3 spans 16 residues. Germline V gene lookup returns CDR1 SGHDN and CDR2 FVKESK.

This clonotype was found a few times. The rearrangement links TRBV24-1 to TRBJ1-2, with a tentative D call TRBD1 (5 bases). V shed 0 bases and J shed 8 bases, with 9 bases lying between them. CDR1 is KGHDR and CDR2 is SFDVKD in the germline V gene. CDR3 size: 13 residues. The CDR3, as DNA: TGTGCCACCAGTGATTTGCTCGGGGGAGGCTACACCTTC. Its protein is CATSDLLGGGYTF.

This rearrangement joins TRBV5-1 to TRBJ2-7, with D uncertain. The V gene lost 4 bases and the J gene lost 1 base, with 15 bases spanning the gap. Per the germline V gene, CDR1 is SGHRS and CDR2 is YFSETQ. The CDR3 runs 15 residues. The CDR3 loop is CASSDPKDRSYEQYF. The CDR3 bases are TGCGCCAGCAGCGATCCCAAGGACCGTTCCTACGAGCAGTACTTC.

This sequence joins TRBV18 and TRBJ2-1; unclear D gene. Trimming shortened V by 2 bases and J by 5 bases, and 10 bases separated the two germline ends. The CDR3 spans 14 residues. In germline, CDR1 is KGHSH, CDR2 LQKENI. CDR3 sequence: CASSPKGKDNEQFF. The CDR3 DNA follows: TGTGCCAGCTCACCAAAGGGTAAAGACAATGAGCAGTTCTTC. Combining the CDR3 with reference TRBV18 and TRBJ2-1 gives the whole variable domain NAGVMQNPRHLVRRRGQEARLRCSPMKGHSHVYWYRQLPEEGLKFMVYLQKENIIDESGMPKERFSAEFPKEGPSILRIQQVVRGDSAAYFCASSPKGKDNEQFFGPGTRLTVL.

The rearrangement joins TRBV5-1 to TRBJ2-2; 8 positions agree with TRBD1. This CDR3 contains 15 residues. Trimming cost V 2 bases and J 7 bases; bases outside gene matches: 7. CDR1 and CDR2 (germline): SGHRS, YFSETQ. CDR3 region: CASSLETGGVGELFF. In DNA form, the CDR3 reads TGCGCCAGCAGCTTAGAAACAGGGGGAGTCGGGGAGCTGTTTTTT.

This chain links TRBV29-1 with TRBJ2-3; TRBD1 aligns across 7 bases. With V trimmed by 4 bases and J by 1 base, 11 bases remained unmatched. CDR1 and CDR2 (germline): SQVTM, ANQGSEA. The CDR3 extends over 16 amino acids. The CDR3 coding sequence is TGCAGCGTTGCTTTTAGTTACAGGGGAGGCACAGATACGCAGTATTTT. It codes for CSVAFSYRGGTDTQYF.

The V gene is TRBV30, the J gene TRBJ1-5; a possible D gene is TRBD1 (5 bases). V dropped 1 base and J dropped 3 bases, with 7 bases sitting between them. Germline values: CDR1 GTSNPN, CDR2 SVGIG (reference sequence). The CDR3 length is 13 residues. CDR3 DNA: TGTGCCTGGAGTGAACAGGTCAATCAGCCCCAGCATTTT. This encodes CAWSEQVNQPQHF.

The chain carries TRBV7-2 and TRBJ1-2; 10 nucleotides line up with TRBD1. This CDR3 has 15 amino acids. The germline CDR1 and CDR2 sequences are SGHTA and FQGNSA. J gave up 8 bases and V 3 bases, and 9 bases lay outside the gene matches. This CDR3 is CASSLGTGAMGGYTF. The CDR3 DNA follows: TGTGCCAGCAGCTTGGGGACAGGGGCAATGGGAGGCTACACCTTC.

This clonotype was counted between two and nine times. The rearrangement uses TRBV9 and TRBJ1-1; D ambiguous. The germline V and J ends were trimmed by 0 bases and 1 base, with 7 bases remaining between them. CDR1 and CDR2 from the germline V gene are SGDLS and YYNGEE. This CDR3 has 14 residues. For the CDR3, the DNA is TGTGCCAGCAGCGTAGTCCTTGGGAACACTGAAGCTTTCTTT. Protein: CASSVVLGNTEAFF.

The chain's CDR3 is CATSKEGTGVGEQFF. As DNA, the CDR3 is TGTGCCACCAGTAAAGAGGGGACAGGGGTGGGGGAGCAGTTCTTC. The J gene is TRBJ2-1, the V gene TRBV24-1, with 10 bases aligning to TRBD1. V trimming: 6 bases; J trimming: 10 bases; junction bases outside the gene matches: 11. The CDR3 extends over 15 amino acids. Germline CDR1 KGHDR, CDR2 SFDVKD.

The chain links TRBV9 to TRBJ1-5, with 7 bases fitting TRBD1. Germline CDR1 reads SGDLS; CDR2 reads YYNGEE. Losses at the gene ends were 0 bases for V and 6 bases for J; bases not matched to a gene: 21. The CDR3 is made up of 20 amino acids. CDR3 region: CASSVDLSGGGKIFGQPQHF. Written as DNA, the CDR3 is TGTGCCAGCAGCGTAGATCTTTCGGGAGGGGGCAAGATTTTTGGTCAGCCCCAGCATTTT.

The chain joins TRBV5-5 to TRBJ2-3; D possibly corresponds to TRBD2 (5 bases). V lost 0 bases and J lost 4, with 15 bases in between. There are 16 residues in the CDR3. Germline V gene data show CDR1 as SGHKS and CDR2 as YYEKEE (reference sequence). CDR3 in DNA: TGTGCCAGCAGCTTGGATACTAGAGTTAAGGCAGATACGCAGTATTTT. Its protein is CASSLDTRVKADTQYF.